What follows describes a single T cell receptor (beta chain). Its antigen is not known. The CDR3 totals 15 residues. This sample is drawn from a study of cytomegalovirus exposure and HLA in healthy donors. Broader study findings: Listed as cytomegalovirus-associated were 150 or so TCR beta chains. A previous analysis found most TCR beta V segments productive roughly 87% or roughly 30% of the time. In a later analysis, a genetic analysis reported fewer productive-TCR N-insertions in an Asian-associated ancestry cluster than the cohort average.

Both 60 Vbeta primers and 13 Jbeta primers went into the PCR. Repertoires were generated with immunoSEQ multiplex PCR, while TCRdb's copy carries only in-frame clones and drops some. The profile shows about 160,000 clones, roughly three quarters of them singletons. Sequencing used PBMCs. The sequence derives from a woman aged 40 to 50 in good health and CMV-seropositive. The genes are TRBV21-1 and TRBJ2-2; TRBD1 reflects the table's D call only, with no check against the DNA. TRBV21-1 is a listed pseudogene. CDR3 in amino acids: CASSKVDTNTGELFF. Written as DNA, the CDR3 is TGTGCCAGCAGCAAAGTGGACACCAACACCGGGGAGCTGTTTTTT.